One and the same sample provided the 17 T cell receptor beta chains below, sequenced in a study of OX40 agonist ivuxolimab in advanced cancers. The data were produced by immunoSEQ multiplex PCR, yet TCRdb's version contains in-frame clones alone and is incomplete. The table records tens of thousands of clones, approximately 86% of them present only once. Here the sequenced sample was CD4+ or CD8+ T cells sorted from blood, taken in a trial of the OX40 agonist ivuxolimab. These receptors all stem from an adult with an advanced solid tumor such as melanoma, head and neck, liver or kidney cancer.

This chain connects TRBV2 to TRBJ1-5; 7 bases are shared with TRBD1. The CDR3 is made up of 15 amino acids. The V gene's germline CDR1 is SNHLY and CDR2 FYNNEI. Losses at the gene ends were 4 bases for V and 7 bases for J; bases not matched to a gene: 10. The CDR3: CASSGGTDRVQPQHF. The CDR3 nucleotides read TGTGCCAGCAGTGGCGGAACCGACAGGGTCCAGCCCCAGCATTTT.

The rearrangement uses TRBV6-5 and TRBJ2-2, with D tentatively TRBD1 (5 bases). The length of the CDR3 is 14 residues. The germline V and J ends were trimmed by 2 bases and 6 bases, with 10 bases remaining between them. Germline V CDR1 and CDR2: MNHEY, SVGAGI. The CDR3 sequence is CASSYGALSGELFF. Written as DNA, the CDR3 is TGTGCCAGCAGTTACGGGGCACTGTCCGGGGAGCTGTTTTTT.

J is TRBJ2-1 and V is TRBV7-9, with 14 nucleotides matching TRBD2. J gave up 7 bases and V 4 bases, and 3 bases lay outside the gene matches. This CDR3 has 15 residues. Germline CDR1 is SEHNR and CDR2 is FQNEAQ (reference sequence). DNA for the CDR3: TGTGCCAGCAGCTCCAGGACTAGCGGGAGGAATGAGCAGTTCTTC. It yields the protein CASSSRTSGRNEQFF.

Relative to its sample, this clone is medium-sized. The chain recombines TRBV7-3 with TRBJ2-7; 14 nucleotides agree with TRBD2. From germline, CDR1 is SGHTA and CDR2 FQGTGA. CDR3 length: 15 residues. V lost 5 bases to trimming and J lost 7 bases; unmatched junction nucleotides: 7. The DNA of the CDR3 is TGTGCCAGCAGCCCGGGACTAGCGGGAGTTGCTGAGCAGTACTTC. It encodes CASSPGLAGVAEQYF.

The V and J genes are TRBV5-1 and TRBJ1-4; perhaps TRBD1 as D (5 bases). CDR1 SGHRS and CDR2 YFSETQ come from the germline V gene. The V end lost 4 bases, the J end lost 8 bases, and 18 bases lay between the germline ends. The CDR3 is 15 residues long. CDR3 nucleotides: TGCGCCAGCAGCACCACAGGTGTTTCTGGCGAAAAACTGTTTTTT. Its translation is CASSTTGVSGEKLFF. Combining the CDR3 with reference TRBV5-1 and TRBJ1-4 gives the whole variable domain KAGVTQTPRYLIKTRGQQVTLSCSPISGHRSVSWYQQTPGQGLQFLFEYFSETQRNKGNFPGRFSGRQFSNSRSEMNVSTLELGDSALYLCASSTTGVSGEKLFFGSGTQLSVL.

V is TRBV7-3 and J is TRBJ2-6; D may be TRBD1 or TRBD2 (6 bases each). The CDR3 is 17 amino acids. The V end was cut by 5 bases, the J end by 0 bases, with 14 bases between. CDR1 SGHTA and CDR2 FQGTGA come from the germline V gene. The CDR3 sequence: CASSQGGHSSGANVLTF. CDR3 nucleotides: TGTGCCAGCAGCCAAGGGGGGCATTCCTCTGGGGCCAACGTCCTGACTTTC.

The rearrangement joins TRBV2 to TRBJ1-1; D remains ambiguous. The germline V and J ends were trimmed by 4 bases and 1 base, with 7 bases remaining between them. The CDR3 sequence is 13 residues long. Germline-derived CDR1 and CDR2 are SNHLY and FYNNEI. CDR3 nucleotide sequence: TGTGCCAGCAGTGTTGGCCAGAACACTGAAGCTTTCTTT. Protein sequence: CASSVGQNTEAFF.

CDR3 region: CAWTGSPGELFF. CDR3 nucleotides: TGTGCCTGGACAGGGAGCCCCGGGGAGCTGTTTTTT. The rearrangement uses TRBV30 and TRBJ2-2; D may be TRBD1 or TRBD2 (5 bases each). The CDR3 covers 12 residues. Trimming shortened V by 4 bases and J by 6 bases, and 9 bases separated the two germline ends. Germline lookup yields CDR1 GTSNPN and CDR2 SVGIG (reference sequence).

The CDR3 region is CASTTDRRFQPQHF. CDR3 sequence (DNA): TGTGCCAGCACCACGGACAGACGCTTTCAGCCCCAGCATTTT. This chain joins TRBV28 and TRBJ1-5, with D tentatively TRBD1 (6 bases). With 7 bases removed from V and 6 bases from J, the gap between germline ends came to 16 bases. Germline V gene lookup returns CDR1 MDHEN and CDR2 SYDVKM. The CDR3 sequence is 14 residues long.

This clone has a single count. This sequence joins TRBV7-3 and TRBJ2-1; TRBD1 agrees at 8 bases. Trimming at V came to 5 bases and at J to 5 bases, leaving 5 bases not matched to a gene. CDR1 and CDR2 (germline): SGHTA, FQGTGA. The CDR3 covers 14 residues. The chain's CDR3 is CASSTGGTDNEQFF. CDR3 DNA: TGTGCCAGCAGCACAGGGGGGACGGACAATGAGCAGTTCTTC.

This rearrangement joins TRBV5-1 to TRBJ2-5; TRBD2 matches 7 bases. J was trimmed by 5 bases and V by 1 base; bases with no gene match: 2. The CDR3 has 13 residues. CDR1 is SGHRS, CDR2 YFSETQ, per germline. In nucleotides, the CDR3 is TGCGCCAGCAGCTTGATGGGAGGGGAGACCCAGTACTTC. Encoded protein: CASSLMGGETQYF.

V usage is TRBV28 and J usage is TRBJ2-1; no clear D gene. This CDR3 contains 15 residues. The V end lost 6 bases, the J end lost 0 bases, and 12 bases lay between the germline ends. Germline CDR1 and CDR2: MDHEN and SYDVKM. The CDR3 region has the DNA TGTGCCAGCAGCGCCTTGGGGATCTCCTACAATGAGCAGTTCTTC. This translates into CASSALGISYNEQFF.

The chain recombines TRBV6-6 with TRBJ2-7, with TRBD1 matching 10 bases. CDR3 length: 15 residues. Looked up from germline, CDR1 is MNHNY and CDR2 is SVGAGI (reference sequence). The V segment lost 5 bases and the J segment 7 bases; nucleotides outside the gene matches: 11. CDR3 sequence reads: CASSQTGTGVGEQYF. DNA of the CDR3: TGTGCCAGCAGTCAAACCGGGACAGGGGTAGGGGAGCAGTACTTC.

The CDR3 DNA reads TGCAGTGCTAGACAGGGTGAGACCCAGTACTTC. Translation: CSARQGETQYF. The rearrangement links TRBV20-1 to TRBJ2-5; TRBD1 might be the D (5 bases). This CDR3 has 11 residues. Germline V gives CDR1 DFQATT, CDR2 SNEGSKA (reference sequence). V was pared by 2 bases and J by 5 bases, with 6 bases between.

Worth noting for this clone: At one end the junction does not follow the germline gene, possibly because of a read error. The chain links TRBV5-5 to TRBJ2-1; TRBD1 aligns across 12 bases. The V gene's germline CDR1 is SGHKS and CDR2 YYEKEE (reference sequence). This CDR3 has 15 residues. CDR3 DNA sequence: TGTGCCAGCAGCTTAGGGACAGGGGGCTACAGTGAGCAGTTCTTC. Protein sequence: CASSLGTGGYSEQFF.

The J gene is TRBJ2-3, the V gene TRBV25-1, with 12 bases that match TRBD2. J was trimmed by 0 bases and V by 2 bases; bases with no gene match: 0. This CDR3 is built from 16 residues. Germline-derived CDR1 and CDR2 are MGHDK and SYGVNS. In DNA form, the CDR3 reads TGTGCCAGCAGTGAAGGGACTAGCGGGAGCACAGATACGCAGTATTTT. Its protein product is CASSEGTSGSTDTQYF.

This clone was picked up one time. The CDR3 nucleotides are TGCGCCAGCAGCTTGGCCACAGGGGCTAATGAGCAGTTCTTC. It yields the protein CASSLATGANEQFF. The rearrangement links TRBV5-1 to TRBJ2-1; 7 positions agree with TRBD1. This CDR3 region has 14 residues. The V segment lost 0 bases and the J segment 7 bases; nucleotides outside the gene matches: 4. Germline-derived CDR1 and CDR2 are SGHRS and YFSETQ.